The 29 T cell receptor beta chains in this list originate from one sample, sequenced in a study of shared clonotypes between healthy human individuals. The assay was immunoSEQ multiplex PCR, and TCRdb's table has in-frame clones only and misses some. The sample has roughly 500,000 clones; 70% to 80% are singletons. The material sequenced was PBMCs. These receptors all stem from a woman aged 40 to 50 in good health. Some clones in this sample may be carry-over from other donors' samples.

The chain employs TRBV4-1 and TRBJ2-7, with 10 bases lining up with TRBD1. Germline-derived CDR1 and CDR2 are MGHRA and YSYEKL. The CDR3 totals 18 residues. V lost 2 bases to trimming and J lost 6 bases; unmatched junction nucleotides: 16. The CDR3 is CASSQSVVRDRGPREQYF. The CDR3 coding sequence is TGCGCCAGCAGCCAATCCGTAGTCCGGGACAGGGGCCCTCGCGAGCAGTACTTC.

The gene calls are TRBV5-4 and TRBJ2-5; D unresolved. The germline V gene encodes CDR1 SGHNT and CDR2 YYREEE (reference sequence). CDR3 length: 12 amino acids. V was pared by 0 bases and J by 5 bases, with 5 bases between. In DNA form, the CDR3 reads TGTGCCAGCAGCTTGGGTCGGGAGACCCAGTACTTC. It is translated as CASSLGRETQYF. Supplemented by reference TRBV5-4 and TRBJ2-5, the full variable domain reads ETGVTQSPTHLIKTRGQQVTLRCSSQSGHNTVSWYQQALGQGPQFIFQYYREEENGRGNFPPRFSGLQFPNYSSELNVNALELDDSALYLCASSLGRETQYFGPGTRLLVL.

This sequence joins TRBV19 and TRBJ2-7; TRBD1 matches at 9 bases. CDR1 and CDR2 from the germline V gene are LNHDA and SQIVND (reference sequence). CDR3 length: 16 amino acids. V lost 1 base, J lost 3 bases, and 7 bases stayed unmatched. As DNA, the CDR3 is TGTGCCAGTAGTATAGGGACAGGGGATCGTCTCTACGAGCAGTACTTC. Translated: CASSIGTGDRLYEQYF.

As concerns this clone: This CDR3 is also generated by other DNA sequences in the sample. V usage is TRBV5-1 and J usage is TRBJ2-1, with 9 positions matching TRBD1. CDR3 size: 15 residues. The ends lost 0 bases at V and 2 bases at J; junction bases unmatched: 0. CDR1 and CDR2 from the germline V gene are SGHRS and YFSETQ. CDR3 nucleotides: TGCGCCAGCAGCTTGGGACAGGGGGCCTACAATGAGCAGTTCTTC. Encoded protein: CASSLGQGAYNEQFF.

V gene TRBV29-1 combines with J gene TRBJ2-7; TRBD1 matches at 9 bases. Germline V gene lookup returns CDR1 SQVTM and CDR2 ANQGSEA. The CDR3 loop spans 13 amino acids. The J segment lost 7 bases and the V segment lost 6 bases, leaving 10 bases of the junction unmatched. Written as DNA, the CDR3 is TGCAGCGTCGGACCGGGACAGGGATTGGAGCAGTACTTC. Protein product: CSVGPGQGLEQYF.

The CDR3 is CATSRDAGIYEQYF. The CDR3 DNA reads TGTGCCACCAGCAGAGATGCGGGGATCTACGAGCAGTACTTC. This sequence joins TRBV15 and TRBJ2-7; TRBD2 is a possible D gene (6 bases). Trimming took 0 bases from V and 3 from J, leaving 9 bases between them. There are 14 residues in the CDR3. Germline V gene sequence: CDR1 LNHNV, CDR2 YYDKDF (reference sequence).

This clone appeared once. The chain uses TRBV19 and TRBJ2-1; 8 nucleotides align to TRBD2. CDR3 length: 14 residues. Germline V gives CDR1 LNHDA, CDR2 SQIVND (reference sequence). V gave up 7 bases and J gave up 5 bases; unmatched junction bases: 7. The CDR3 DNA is TGTGCCAGTATATTGTCGCGGGGGGACAATGAGCAGTTCTTC. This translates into CASILSRGDNEQFF.

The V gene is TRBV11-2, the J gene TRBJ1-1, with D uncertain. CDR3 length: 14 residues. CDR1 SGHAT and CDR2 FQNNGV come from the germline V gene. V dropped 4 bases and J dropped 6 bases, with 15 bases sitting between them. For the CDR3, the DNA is TGTGCCAGCAGCTCCTTGCGCGAGGCCTCTGAAGCTTTCTTT. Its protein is CASSSLREASEAFF.

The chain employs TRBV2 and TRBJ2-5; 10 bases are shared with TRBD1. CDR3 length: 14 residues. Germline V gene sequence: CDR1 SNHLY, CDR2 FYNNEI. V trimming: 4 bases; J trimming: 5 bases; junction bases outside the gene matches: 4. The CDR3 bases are TGTGCCAGCAGTGGGACAGGGGGTTTGGAGACCCAGTACTTC. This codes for CASSGTGGLETQYF.

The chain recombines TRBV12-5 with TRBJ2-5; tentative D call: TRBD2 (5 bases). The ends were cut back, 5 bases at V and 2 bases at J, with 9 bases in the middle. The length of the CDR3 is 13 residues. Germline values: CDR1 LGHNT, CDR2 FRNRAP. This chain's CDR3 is CASGGSGQETQYF. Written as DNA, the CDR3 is TGTGCTAGTGGTGGGAGCGGACAAGAGACCCAGTACTTC.

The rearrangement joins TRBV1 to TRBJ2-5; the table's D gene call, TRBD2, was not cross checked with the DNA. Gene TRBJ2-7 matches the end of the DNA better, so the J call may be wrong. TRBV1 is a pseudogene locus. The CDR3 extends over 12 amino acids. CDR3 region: CTSSQGDYEQYF. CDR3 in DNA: TGCACCAGCAGCCAAGGGGACTACGAGCAGTACTTC.

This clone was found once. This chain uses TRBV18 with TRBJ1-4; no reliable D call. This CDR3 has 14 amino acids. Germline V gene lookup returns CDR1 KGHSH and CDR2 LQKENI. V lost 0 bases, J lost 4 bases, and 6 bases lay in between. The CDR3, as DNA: TGTGCCAGCTCACCACCACAGAATAATGAAAAACTGTTTTTT. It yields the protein CASSPPQNNEKLFF. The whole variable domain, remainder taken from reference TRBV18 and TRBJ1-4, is NAGVMQNPRHLVRRRGQEARLRCSPMKGHSHVYWYRQLPEEGLKFMVYLQKENIIDESGMPKERFSAEFPKEGPSILRIQQVVRGDSAAYFCASSPPQNNEKLFFGSGTQLSVL.

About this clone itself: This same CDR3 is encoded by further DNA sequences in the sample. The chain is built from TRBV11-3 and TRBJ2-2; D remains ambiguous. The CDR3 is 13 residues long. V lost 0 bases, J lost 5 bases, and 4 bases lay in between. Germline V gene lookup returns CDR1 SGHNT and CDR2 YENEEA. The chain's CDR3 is CASSLDYTGELFF. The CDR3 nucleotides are TGTGCCAGCAGCTTAGATTATACCGGGGAGCTGTTTTTT.

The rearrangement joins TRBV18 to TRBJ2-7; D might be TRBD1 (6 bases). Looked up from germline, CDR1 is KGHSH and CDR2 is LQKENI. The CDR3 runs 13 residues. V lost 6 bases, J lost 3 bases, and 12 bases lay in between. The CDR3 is CASSYRADYEQYF. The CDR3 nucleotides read TGTGCCAGCTCCTACAGGGCCGACTACGAGCAGTACTTC.

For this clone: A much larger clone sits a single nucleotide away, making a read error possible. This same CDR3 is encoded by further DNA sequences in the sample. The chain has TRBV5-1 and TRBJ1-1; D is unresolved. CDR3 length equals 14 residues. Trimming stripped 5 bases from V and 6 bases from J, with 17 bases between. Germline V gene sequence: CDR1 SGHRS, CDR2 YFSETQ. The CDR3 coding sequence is TGCGCCAGCAGTGAAAACAAAGGCATTGCTGAAGCTTTCTTT. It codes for CASSENKGIAEAFF. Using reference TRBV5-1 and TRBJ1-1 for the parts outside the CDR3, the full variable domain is KAGVTQTPRYLIKTRGQQVTLSCSPISGHRSVSWYQQTPGQGLQFLFEYFSETQRNKGNFPGRFSGRQFSNSRSEMNVSTLELGDSALYLCASSENKGIAEAFFGQGTRLTVV.

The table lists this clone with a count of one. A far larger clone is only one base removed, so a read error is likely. The CDR3 is CASSWRRGTYGQYF. The CDR3 nucleotides are TGTGCCAGCAGCTGGAGAAGGGGAACCTACGGGCAGTACTTC. The rearrangement uses TRBV5-6 and TRBJ2-7, with D possibly matching TRBD1 (5 bases). CDR3 length: 14 residues. Germline V gene lookup returns CDR1 SGHDT and CDR2 YYEEEE.

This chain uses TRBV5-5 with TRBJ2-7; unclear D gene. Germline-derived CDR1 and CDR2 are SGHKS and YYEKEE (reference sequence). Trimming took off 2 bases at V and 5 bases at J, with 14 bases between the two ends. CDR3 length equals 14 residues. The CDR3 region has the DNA TGTGCCAGCAGCTTCCGATCTAGGGAAGACGAGCAGTACTTC. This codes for CASSFRSREDEQYF.

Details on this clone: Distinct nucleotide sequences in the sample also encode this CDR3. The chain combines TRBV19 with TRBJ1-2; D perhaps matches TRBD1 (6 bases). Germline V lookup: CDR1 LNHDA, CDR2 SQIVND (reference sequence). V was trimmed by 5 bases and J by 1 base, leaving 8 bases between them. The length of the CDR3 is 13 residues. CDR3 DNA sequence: TGTGCCAGTAGTGCACAGGGTAACTATGGCTACACCTTC. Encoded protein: CASSAQGNYGYTF.

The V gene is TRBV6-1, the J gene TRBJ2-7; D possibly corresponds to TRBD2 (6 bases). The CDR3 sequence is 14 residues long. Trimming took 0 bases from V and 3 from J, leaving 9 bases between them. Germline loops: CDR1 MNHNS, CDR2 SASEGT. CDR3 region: CASSEAWGVYEQYF. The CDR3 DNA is TGTGCCAGCAGTGAAGCTTGGGGGGTCTACGAGCAGTACTTC.

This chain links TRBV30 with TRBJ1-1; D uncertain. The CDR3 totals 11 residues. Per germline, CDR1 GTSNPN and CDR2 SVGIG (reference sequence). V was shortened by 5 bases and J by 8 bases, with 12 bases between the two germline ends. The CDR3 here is CAWGRQVEAFF. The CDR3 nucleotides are TGTGCCTGGGGAAGACAAGTAGAAGCTTTCTTT.

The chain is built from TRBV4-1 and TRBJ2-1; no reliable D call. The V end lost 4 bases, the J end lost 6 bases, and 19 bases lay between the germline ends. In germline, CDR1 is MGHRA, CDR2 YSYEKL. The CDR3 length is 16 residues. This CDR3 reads CASSPLDGRRRNEQFF. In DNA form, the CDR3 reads TGCGCCAGCAGCCCCCTGGACGGAAGACGACGCAATGAGCAGTTCTTC.

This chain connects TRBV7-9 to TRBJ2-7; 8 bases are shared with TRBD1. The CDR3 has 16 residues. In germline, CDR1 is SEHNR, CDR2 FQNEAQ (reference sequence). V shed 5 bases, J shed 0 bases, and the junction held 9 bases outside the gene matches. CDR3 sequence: CASSNTPDRDSYEQYF. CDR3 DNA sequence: TGTGCCAGCAGCAACACCCCGGACAGGGACTCCTACGAGCAGTACTTC.

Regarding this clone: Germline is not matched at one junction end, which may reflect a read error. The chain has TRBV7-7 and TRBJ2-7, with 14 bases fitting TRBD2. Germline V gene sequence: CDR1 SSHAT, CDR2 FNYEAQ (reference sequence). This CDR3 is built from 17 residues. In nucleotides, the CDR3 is TGTGCTAGCAGCCCAAGACTAGCGGGAGGGCCCACCTACGAGCAGTACTTC. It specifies CASSPRLAGGPTYEQYF.

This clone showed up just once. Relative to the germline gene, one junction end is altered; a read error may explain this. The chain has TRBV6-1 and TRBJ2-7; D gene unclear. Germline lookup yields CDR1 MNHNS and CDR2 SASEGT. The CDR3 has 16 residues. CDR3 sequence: CAISETRTVSPYEQYF. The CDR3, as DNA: TGTGCCATCAGTGAGACGCGGACGGTTAGCCCGTACGAGCAGTACTTC.

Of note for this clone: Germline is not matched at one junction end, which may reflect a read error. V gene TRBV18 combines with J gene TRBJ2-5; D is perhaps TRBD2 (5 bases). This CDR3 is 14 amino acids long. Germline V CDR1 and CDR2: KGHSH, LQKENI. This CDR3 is CASSPYDELEAQYF. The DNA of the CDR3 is TGTGCCAGCTCCCCCTACGACGAACTAGAGGCCCAGTACTTC.

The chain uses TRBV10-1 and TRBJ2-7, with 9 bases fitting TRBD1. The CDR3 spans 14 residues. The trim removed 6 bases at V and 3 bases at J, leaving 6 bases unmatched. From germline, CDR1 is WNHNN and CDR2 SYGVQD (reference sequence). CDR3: CASSRDREHYEQYF. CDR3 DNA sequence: TGCGCCAGCAGCCGGGACAGGGAGCACTACGAGCAGTACTTC.

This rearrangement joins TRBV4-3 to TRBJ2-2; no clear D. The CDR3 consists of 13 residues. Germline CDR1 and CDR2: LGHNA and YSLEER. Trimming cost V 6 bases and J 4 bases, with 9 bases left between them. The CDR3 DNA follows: TGCGCCAGCAGGGGCGCTGGCACCGGGGAGCTGTTTTTT. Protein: CASRGAGTGELFF.

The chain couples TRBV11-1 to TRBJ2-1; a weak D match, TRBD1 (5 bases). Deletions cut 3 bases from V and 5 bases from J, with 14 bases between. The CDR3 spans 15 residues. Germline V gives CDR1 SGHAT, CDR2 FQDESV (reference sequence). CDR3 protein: CASSLYFRRDNEQFF. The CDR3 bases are TGTGCCAGCAGCTTGTACTTCCGCAGGGACAATGAGCAGTTCTTC.

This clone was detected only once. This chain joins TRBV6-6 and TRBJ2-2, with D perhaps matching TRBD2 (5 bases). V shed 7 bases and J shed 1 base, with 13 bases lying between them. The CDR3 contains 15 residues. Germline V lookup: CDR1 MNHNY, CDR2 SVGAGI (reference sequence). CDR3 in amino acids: CASTGIDRNTGELFF. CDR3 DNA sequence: TGTGCCAGCACCGGGATCGACCGGAACACCGGGGAGCTGTTTTTT.